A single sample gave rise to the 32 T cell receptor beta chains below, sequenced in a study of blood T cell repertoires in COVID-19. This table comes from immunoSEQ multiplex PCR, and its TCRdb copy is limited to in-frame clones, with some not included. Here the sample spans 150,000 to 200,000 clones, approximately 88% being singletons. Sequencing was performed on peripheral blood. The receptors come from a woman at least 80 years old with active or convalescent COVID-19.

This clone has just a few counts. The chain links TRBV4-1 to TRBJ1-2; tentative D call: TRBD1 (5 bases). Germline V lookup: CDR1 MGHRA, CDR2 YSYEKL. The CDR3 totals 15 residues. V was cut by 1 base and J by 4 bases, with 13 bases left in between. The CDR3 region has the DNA TGCGCCAGCAGCCAAGCGGACCTCGGGGGCTATGGCTACACCTTC. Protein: CASSQADLGGYGYTF.

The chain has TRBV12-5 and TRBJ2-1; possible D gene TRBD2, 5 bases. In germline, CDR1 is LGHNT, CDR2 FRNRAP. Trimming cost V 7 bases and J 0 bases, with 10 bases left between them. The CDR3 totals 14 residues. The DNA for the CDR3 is TGTGCTAGTGTACTAGGCGCCTCCTACAATGAGCAGTTCTTC. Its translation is CASVLGASYNEQFF.

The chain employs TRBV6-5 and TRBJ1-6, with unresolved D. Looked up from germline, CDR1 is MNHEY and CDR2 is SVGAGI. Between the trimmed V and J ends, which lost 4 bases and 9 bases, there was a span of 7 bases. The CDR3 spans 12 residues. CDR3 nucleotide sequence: TGTGCCAGCAGTTCCCCGGGTTCACCCCTCCACTTT. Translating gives CASSSPGSPLHF.

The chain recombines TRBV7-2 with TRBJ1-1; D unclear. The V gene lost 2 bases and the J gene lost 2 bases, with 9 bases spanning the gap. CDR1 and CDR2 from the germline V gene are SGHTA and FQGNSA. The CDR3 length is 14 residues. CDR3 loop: CASSLNLINTEAFF. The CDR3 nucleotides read TGTGCCAGCAGCTTAAACCTAATAAACACTGAAGCTTTCTTT.

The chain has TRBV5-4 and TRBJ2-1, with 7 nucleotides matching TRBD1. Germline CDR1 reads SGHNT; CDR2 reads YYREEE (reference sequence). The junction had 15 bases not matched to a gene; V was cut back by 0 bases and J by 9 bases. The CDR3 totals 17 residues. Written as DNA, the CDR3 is TGTGCCAGCAGCTTGGGCGGCAGACAGGGAAAGAACGGTGAGCAGTTCTTC. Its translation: CASSLGGRQGKNGEQFF.

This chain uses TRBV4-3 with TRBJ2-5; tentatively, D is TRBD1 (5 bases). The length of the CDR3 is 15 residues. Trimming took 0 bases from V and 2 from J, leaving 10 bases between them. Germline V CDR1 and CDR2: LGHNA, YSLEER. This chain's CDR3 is CASSQDGQGQETQYF. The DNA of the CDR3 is TGCGCCAGCAGCCAAGATGGGCAGGGACAAGAGACCCAGTACTTC.

This CDR3 is CACGTAYNEQFF. CDR3 sequence (DNA): TGCGCCTGTGGGACAGCGTACAATGAGCAGTTCTTC. This chain links TRBV5-1 with TRBJ2-1; TRBD1 agrees at 7 bases. Germline V lookup: CDR1 SGHRS, CDR2 YFSETQ. The CDR3 sequence is 12 residues long. The J segment lost 4 bases and the V segment lost 10 bases, leaving 5 bases of the junction unmatched.

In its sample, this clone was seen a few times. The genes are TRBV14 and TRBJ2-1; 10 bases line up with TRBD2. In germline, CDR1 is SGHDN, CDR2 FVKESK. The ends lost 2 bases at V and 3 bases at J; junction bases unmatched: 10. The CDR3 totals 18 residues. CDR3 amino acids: CASSQRNPQRGGYNEQFF. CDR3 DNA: TGTGCCAGCAGCCAACGGAATCCCCAGCGGGGGGGCTACAATGAGCAGTTCTTC. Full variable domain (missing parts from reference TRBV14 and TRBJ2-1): EAGVTQFPSHSVIEKGQTVTLRCDPISGHDNLYWYRRVMGKEIKFLLHFVKESKQDESGMPNNRFLAERTGGTYSTLKVQPAELEDSGVYFCASSQRNPQRGGYNEQFFGPGTRLTVL.

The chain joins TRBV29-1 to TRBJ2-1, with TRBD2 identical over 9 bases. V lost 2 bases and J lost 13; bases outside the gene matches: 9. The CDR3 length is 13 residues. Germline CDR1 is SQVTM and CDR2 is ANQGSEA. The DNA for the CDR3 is TGCAGCGTTGAACTTCCTAGCGGGGTTTTCCAGTTCTTC. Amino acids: CSVELPSGVFQFF.

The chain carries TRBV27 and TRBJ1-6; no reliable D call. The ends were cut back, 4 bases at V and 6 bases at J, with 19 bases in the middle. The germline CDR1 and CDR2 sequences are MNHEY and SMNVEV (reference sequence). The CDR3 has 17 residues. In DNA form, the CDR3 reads TGTGCCAGCAGTTCAATCACCCTCGGTAGCGGTAATTCACCCCTCCACTTT. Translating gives CASSSITLGSGNSPLHF.

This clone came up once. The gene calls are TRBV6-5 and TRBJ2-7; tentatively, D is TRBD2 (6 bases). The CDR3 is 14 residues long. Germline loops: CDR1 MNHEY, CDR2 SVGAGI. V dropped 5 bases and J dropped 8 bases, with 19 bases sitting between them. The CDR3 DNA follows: TGTGCCAGCAGTCAGCCGGGAGATTCAGTCAAGCAGTACTTC. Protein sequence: CASSQPGDSVKQYF.

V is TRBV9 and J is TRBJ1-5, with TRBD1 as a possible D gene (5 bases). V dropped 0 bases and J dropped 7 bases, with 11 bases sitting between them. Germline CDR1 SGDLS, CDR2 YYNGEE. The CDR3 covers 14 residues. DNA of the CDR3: TGTGCCAGCAGCGTAGATTGGGAGGGGCAGCCCCAGCATTTT. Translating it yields CASSVDWEGQPQHF.

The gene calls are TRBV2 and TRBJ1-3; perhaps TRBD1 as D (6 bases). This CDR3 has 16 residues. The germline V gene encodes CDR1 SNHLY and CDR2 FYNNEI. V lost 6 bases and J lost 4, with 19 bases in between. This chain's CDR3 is CASSRDSTGSGNTIYF. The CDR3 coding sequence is TGTGCCAGCAGCCGCGACTCTACAGGGTCCGGAAACACCATATATTTT.

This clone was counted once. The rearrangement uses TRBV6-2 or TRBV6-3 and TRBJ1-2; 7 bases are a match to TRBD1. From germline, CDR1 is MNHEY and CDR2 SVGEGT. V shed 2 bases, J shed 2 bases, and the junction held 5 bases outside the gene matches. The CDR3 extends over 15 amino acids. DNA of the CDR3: TGTGCCAGCAGTTACGCGGGACAGTTAAACTATGGCTACACCTTC. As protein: CASSYAGQLNYGYTF.

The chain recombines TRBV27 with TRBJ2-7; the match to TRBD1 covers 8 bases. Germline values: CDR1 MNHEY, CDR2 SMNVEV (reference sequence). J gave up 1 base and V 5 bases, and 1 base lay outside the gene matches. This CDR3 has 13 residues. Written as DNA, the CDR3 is TGTGCCAGCAGTCACAGGGGGTCCTACGAGCAGTACTTC. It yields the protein CASSHRGSYEQYF.

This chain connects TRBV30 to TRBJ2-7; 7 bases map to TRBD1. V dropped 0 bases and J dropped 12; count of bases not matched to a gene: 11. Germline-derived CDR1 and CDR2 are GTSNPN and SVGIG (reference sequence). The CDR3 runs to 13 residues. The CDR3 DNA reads TGTGCCTGGAGTGTACGGACAGGTGTGTGCCCGTACTTC. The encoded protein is CAWSVRTGVCPYF.

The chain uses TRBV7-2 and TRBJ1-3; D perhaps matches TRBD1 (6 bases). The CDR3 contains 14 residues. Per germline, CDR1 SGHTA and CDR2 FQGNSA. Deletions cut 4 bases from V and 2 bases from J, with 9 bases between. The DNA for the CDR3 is TGTGCCAGCAGCTCGAACAGGGCTGGAAACACCATATATTTT. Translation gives CASSSNRAGNTIYF. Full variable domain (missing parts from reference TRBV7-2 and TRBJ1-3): GAGVSQSPSNKVTEKGKDVELRCDPISGHTALYWYRQSLGQGLEFLIYFQGNSAPDKSGLPSDRFSAERTGGSVSTLTIQRTQQEDSAVYLCASSSNRAGNTIYFGEGSWLTVV.

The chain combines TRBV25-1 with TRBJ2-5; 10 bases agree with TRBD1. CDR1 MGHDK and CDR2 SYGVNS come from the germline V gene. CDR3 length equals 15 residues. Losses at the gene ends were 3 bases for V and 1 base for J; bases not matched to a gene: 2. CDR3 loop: CASSEGQGSQETQYF. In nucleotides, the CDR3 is TGTGCCAGCAGTGAGGGACAGGGGAGCCAAGAGACCCAGTACTTC.

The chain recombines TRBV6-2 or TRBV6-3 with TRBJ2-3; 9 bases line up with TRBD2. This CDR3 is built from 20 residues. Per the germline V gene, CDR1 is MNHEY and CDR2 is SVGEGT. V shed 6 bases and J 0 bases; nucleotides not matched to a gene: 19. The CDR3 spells CASSPPAWLAGTYSTDTQYF. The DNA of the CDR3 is TGTGCCAGCAGCCCCCCGGCGTGGCTAGCGGGGACTTATAGCACAGATACGCAGTATTTT.

CDR3 DNA sequence: TGCAGCGCTGCCTCGGGTCCTCGGGAGACCCAGTACTTC. Translation: CSAASGPRETQYF. V and J are TRBV29-1 and TRBJ2-5; no clear D. Between the trimmed V and J ends, which lost 7 bases and 5 bases, there was a span of 17 bases. There are 13 residues in the CDR3. Germline V gene data show CDR1 as SQVTM and CDR2 as ANQGSEA.

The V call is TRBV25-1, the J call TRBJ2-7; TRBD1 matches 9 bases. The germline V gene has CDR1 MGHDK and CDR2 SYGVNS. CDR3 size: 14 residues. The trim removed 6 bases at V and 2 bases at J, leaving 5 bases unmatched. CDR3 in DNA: TGTGCCAGCAGACGACAGGGGGGCACCTACGAGCAGTACTTC. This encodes CASRRQGGTYEQYF.

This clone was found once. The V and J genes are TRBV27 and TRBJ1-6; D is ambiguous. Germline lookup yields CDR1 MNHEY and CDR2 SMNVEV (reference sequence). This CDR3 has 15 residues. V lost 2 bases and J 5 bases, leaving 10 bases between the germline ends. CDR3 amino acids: CASSLRRDNNSPLHF. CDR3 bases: TGTGCCAGCAGTTTACGACGTGACAATAATTCACCCCTCCACTTT.

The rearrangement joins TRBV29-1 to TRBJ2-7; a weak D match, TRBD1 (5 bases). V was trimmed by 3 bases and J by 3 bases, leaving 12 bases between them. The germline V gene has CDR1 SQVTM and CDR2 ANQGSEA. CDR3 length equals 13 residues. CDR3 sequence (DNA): TGCAGCGTTGAGGCCCAAAGGGGCTACGAGCAGTACTTC. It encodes CSVEAQRGYEQYF.

The chain's CDR3 is CASSPKAGGRQGGELFF. In DNA form, the CDR3 reads TGTGCCAGCAGCCCCAAAGCGGGGGGGCGTCAGGGCGGGGAGCTGTTTTTT. This sequence joins TRBV7-2 and TRBJ2-2; 10 positions match TRBD2. J lost 7 bases, V lost 5 bases, and 13 bases had no gene match. The germline V gene encodes CDR1 SGHTA and CDR2 FQGNSA. This CDR3 spans 17 amino acids.

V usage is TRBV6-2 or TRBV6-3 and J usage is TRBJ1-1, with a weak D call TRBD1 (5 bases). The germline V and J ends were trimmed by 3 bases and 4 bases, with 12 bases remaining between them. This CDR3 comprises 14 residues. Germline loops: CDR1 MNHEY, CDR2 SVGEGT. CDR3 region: CASSYSRDGTEAFF. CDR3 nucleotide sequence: TGTGCCAGCAGTTATTCCAGGGATGGCACTGAAGCTTTCTTT.

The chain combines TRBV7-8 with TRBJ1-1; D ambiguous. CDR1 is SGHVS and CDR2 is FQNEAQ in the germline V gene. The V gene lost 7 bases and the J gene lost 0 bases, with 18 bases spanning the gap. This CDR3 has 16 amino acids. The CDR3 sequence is CASTLSGTPMNTEAFF. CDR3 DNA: TGTGCCAGCACCCTTAGTGGTACCCCAATGAACACTGAAGCTTTCTTT.

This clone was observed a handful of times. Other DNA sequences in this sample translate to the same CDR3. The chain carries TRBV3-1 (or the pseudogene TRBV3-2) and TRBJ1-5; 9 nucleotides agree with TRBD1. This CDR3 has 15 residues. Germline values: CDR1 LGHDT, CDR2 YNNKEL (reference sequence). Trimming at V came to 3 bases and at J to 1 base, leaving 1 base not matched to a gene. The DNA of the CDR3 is TGTGCCAGCAGCCAGGGGACAGGGAGCAATCAGCCCCAGCATTTT. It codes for CASSQGTGSNQPQHF.

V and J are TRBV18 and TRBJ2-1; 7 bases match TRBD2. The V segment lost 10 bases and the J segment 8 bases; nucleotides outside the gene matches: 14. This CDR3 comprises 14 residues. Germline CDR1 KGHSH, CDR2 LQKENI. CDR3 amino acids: CATLGGDHNHEQFF. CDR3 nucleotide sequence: TGTGCCACCCTGGGGGGGGATCACAATCATGAGCAGTTCTTC.

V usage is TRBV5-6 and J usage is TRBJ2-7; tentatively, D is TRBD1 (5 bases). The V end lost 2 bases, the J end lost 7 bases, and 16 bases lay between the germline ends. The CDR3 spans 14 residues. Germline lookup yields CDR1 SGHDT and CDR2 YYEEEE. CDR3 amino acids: CASSLGQGPWEQYF. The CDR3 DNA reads TGTGCCAGCAGCTTAGGGCAGGGTCCGTGGGAGCAGTACTTC.

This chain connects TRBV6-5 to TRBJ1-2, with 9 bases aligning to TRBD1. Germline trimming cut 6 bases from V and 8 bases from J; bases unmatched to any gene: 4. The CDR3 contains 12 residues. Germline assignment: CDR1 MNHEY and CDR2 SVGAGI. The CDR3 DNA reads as TGTGCCAGCAGCCCCACAGGGGGCGGCTACACCTTC. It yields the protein CASSPTGGGYTF.

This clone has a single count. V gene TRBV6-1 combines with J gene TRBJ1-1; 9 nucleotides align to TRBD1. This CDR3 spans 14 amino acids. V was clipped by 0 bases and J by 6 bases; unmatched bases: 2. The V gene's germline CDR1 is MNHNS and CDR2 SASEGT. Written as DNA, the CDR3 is TGTGCCAGCAGTGAAGCGGGACAGGGCTCTGAAGCTTTCTTT. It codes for CASSEAGQGSEAFF.

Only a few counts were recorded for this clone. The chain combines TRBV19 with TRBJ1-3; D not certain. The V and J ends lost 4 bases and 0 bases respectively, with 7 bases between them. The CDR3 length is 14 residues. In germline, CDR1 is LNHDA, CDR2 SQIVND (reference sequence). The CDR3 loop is CASSNSYSGNTIYF. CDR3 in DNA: TGTGCCAGTAGTAACAGCTACTCTGGAAACACCATATATTTT. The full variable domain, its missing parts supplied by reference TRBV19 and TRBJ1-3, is DGGITQSPKYLFRKEGQNVTLSCEQNLNHDAMYWYRQDPGQGLRLIYYSQIVNDFQKGDIAEGYSVSREKKESFPLTVTSAQKNPTAFYLCASSNSYSGNTIYFGEGSWLTVV.